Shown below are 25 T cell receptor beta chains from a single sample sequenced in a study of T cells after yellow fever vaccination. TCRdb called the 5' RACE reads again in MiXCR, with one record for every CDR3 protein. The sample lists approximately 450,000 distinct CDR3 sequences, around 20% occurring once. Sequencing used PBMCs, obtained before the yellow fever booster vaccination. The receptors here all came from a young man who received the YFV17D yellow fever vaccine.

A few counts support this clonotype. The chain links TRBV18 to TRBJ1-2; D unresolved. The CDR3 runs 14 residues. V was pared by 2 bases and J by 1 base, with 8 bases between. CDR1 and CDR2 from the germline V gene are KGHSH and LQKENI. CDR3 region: CASSPSRDNYGYTF. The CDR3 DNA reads TGTGCCAGCTCACCAAGCAGAGATAACTATGGCTACACCTTC.

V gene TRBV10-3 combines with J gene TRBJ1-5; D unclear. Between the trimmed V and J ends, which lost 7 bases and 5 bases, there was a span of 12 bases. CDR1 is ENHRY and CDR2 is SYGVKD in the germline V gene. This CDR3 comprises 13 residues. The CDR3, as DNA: TGTGCCATCACCGCCAGGAGTGATCAGCCCCAGCATTTT. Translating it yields CAITARSDQPQHF.

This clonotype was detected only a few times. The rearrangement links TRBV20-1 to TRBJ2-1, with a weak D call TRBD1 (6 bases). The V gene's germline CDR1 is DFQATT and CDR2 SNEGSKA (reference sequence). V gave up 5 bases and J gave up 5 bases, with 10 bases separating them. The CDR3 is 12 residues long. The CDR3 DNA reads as TGCAGTGCTTCCGGGACAAACAATGAGCAGTTCTTC. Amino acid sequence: CSASGTNNEQFF.

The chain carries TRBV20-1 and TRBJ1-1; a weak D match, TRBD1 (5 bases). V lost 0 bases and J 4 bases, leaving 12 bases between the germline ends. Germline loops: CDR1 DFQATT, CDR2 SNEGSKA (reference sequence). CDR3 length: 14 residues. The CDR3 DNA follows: TGCAGTGCTAGAGATCCCGGGGCACCCACTGAAGCTTTCTTT. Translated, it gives CSARDPGAPTEAFF.

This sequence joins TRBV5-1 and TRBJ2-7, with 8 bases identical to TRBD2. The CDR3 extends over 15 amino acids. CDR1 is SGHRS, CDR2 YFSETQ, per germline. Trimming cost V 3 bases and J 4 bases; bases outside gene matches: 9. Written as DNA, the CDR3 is TGCGCCAGCAGCTCCGGGGGGGCACTACGGTACGAGCAGTACTTC. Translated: CASSSGGALRYEQYF.

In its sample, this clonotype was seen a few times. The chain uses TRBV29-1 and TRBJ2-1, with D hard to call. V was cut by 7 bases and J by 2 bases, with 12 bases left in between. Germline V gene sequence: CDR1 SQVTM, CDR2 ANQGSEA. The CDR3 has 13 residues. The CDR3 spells CSARVFAYNEQFF. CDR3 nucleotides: TGCAGCGCCCGGGTGTTCGCCTACAATGAGCAGTTCTTC.

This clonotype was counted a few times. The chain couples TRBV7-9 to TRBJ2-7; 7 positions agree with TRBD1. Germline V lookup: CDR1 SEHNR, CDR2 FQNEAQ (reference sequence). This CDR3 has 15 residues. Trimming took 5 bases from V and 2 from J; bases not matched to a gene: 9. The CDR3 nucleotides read TGTGCCAGCAGCGATATACAGGGGTGGCCCTACGAGCAGTACTTC. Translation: CASSDIQGWPYEQYF.

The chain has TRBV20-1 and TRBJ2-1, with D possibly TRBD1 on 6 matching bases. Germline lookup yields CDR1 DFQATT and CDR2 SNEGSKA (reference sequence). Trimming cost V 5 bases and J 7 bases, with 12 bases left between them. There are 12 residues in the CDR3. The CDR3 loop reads CSARGQTNEQFF. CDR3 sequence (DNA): TGCAGTGCTCGAGGACAGACTAATGAGCAGTTCTTC.

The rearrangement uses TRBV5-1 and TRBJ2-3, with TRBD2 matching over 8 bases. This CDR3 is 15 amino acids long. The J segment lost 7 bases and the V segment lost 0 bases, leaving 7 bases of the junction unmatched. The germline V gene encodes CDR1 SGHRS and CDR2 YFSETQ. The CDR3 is CASSLVSGGSYTQYF. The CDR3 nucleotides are TGCGCCAGCAGCTTGGTCAGCGGGGGCTCTTATACGCAGTATTTT.

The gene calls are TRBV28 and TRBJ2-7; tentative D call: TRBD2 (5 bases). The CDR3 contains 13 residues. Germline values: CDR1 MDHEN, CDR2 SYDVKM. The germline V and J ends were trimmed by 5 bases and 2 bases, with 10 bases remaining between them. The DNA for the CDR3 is TGTGCCAGCAGTAAGGGAGCTACCTACGAGCAGTACGTC. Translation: CASSKGATYEQYV.

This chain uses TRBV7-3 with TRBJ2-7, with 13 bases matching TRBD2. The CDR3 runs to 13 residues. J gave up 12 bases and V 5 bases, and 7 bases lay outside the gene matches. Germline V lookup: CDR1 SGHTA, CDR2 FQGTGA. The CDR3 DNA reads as TGTGCCAGCAGCCCAGGGACTAGCGGGGTTGTGTACTTC. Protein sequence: CASSPGTSGVVYF.

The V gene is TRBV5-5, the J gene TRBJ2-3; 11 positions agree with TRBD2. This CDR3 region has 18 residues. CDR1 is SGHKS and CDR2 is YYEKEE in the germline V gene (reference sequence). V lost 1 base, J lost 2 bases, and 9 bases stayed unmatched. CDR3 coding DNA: TGTGCCAGCAGCTTGCGGCTAGCGGGGGGCATCAACACAGATACGCAGTATTTT. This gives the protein CASSLRLAGGINTDTQYF.

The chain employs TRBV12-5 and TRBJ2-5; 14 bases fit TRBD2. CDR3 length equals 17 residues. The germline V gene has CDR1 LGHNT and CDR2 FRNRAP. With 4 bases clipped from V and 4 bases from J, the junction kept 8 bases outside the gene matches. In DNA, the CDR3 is TGTGCTAGTGGTTCGGGACTAGCGGGGGACGAACTAGAGACCCAGTACTTC. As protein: CASGSGLAGDELETQYF.

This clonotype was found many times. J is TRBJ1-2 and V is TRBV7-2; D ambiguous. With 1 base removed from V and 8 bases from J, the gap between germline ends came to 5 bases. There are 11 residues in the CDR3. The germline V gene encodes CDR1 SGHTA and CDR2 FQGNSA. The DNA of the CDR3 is TGTGCCAGCAGCTTAGGTCTCGGCTACACCTTC. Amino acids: CASSLGLGYTF. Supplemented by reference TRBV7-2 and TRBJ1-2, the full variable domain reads GAGVSQSPSNKVTEKGKDVELRCDPISGHTALYWYRQSLGQGLEFLIYFQGNSAPDKSGLPSDRFSAERTGGSVSTLTIQRTQQEDSAVYLCASSLGLGYTFGSGTRLTVV.

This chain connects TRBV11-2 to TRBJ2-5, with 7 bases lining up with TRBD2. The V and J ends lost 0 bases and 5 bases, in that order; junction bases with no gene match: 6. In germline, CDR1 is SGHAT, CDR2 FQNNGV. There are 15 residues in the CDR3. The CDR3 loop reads CASSLDLRGGETQYF. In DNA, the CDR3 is TGTGCCAGCAGCTTAGATCTTAGGGGAGGGGAGACCCAGTACTTC. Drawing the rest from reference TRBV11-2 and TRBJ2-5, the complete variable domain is EAGVAQSPRYKIIEKRQSVAFWCNPISGHATLYWYQQILGQGPKLLIQFQNNGVVDDSQLPKDRFSAERLKGVDSTLKIQPAKLEDSAVYLCASSLDLRGGETQYFGPGTRLLVL.

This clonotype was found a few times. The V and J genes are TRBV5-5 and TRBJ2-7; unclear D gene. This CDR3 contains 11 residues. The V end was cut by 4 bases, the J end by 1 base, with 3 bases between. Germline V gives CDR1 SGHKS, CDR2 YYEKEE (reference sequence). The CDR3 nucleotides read TGTGCCAGCAGCATTTCCTACGAGCAGTACTTC. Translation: CASSISYEQYF.

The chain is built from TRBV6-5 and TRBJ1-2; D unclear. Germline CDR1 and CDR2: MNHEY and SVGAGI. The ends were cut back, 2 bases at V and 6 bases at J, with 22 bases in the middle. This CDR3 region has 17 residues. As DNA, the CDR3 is TGTGCCAGCAGTTACGATTCCACACCACGGGGAGAGAATGGCTACACCTTC. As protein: CASSYDSTPRGENGYTF.

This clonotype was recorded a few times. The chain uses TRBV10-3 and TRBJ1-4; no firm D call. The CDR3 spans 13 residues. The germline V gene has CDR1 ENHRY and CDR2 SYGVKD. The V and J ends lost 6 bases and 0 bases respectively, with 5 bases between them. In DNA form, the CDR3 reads TGTGCCATCAGGTCGTCAACTAATGAAAAACTGTTTTTT. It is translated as CAIRSSTNEKLFF.

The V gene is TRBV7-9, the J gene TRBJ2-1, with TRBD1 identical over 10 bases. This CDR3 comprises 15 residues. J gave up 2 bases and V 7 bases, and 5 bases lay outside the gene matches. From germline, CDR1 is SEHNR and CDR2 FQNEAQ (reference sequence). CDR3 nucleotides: TGTGCCAGCACCCCCGGACAGGGGGCCTACAATGAGCAGTTCTTC. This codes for CASTPGQGAYNEQFF.

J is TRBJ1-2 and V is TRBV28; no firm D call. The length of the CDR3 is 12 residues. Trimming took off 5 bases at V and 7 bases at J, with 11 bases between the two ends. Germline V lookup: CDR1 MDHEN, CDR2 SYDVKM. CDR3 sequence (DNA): TGTGCCAGCAGTGTCTCAGGATCTGGCTACACCTTC. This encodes CASSVSGSGYTF.

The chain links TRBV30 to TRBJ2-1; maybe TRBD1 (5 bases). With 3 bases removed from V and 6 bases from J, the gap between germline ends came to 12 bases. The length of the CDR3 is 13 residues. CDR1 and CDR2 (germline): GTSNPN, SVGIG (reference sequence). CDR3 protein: CAWSRDEPNEQFF. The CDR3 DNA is TGTGCCTGGAGCAGGGATGAACCCAATGAGCAGTTCTTC.

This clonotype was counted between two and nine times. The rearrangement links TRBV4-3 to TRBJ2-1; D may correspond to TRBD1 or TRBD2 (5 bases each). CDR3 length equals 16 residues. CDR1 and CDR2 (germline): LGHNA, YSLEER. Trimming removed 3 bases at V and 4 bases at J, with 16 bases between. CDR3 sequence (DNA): TGCGCCAGCAGCCAGGACCACGGGACGCCGTACAATGAGCAGTTCTTC. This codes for CASSQDHGTPYNEQFF.

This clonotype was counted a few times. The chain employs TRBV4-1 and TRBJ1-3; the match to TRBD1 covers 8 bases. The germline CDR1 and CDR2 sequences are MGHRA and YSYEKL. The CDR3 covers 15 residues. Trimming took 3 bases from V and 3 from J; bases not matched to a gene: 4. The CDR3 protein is CASSQGTGDGNTIYF. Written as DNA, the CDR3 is TGCGCCAGCAGCCAGGGGACAGGAGATGGAAACACCATATATTTT.

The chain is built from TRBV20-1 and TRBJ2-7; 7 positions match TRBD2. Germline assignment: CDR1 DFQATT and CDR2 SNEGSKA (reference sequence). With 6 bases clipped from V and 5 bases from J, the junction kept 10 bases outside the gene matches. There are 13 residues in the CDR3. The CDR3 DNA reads TGCAGTGCCACGATCGCGGGGGTGCACGAGCAGTACTTC. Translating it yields CSATIAGVHEQYF.

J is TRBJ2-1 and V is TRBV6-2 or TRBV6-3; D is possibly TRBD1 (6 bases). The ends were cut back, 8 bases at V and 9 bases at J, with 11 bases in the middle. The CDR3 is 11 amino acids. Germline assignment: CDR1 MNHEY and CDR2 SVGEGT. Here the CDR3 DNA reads TGTGCCAGCCGGTCAGGGGTTGAGCAGTTCTTC. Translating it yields CASRSGVEQFF.